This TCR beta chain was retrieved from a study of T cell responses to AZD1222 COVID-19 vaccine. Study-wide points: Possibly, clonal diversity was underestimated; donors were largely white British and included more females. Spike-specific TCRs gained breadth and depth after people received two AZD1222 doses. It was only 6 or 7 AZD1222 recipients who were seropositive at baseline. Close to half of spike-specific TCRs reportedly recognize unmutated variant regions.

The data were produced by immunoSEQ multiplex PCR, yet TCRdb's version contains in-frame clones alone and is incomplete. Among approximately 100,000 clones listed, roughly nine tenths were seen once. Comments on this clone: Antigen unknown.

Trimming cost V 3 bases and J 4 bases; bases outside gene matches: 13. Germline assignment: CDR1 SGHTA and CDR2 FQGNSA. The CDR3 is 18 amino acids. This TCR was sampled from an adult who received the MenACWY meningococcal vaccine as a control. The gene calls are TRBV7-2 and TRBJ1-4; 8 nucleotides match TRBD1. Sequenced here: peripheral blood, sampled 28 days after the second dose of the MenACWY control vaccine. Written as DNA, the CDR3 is TGTGCCAGCAGCTTGCAGGGGGCGCAGAGAGGGTTTAATGAAAAACTGTTTTTT. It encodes CASSLQGAQRGFNEKLFF.